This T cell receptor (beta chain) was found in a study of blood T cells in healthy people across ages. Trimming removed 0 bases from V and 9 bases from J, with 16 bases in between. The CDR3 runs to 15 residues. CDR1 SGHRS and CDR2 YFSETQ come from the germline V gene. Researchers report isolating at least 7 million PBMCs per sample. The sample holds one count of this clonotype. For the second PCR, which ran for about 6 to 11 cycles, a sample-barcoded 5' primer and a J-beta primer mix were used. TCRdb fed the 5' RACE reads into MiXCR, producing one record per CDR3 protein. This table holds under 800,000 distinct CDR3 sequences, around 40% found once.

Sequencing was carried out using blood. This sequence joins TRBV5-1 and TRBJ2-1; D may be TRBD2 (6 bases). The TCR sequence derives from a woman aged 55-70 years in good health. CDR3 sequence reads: CASSLAAGPWTEQFF. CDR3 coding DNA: TGCGCCAGCAGCTTGGCGGCGGGACCCTGGACTGAGCAGTTCTTC.